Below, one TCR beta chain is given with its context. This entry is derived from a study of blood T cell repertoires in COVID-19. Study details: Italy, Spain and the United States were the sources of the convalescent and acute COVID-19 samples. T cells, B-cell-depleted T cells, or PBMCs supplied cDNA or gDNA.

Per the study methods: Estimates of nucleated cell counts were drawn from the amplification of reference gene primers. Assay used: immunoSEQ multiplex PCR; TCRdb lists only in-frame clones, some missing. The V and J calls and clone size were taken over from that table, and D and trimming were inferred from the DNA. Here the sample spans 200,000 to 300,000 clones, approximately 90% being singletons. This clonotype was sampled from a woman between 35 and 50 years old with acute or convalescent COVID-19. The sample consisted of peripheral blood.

DNA of the CDR3: TGTGCCAGCAGCTTGGGTGTAGGAGTCGACACTGAAGCTTTCTTT. Translation: CASSLGVGVDTEAFF. The rearrangement links TRBV5-4 to TRBJ1-1; D is uncertain. The ends were cut back, 0 bases at V and 3 bases at J, with 12 bases in the middle. The CDR3 has 15 residues. In germline, CDR1 is SGHNT, CDR2 YYREEE (reference sequence). Based on the CDR3 plus reference TRBV5-4 and TRBJ1-1, the full variable domain is ETGVTQSPTHLIKTRGQQVTLRCSSQSGHNTVSWYQQALGQGPQFIFQYYREEENGRGNFPPRFSGLQFPNYSSELNVNALELDDSALYLCASSLGVGVDTEAFFGQGTRLTVV.